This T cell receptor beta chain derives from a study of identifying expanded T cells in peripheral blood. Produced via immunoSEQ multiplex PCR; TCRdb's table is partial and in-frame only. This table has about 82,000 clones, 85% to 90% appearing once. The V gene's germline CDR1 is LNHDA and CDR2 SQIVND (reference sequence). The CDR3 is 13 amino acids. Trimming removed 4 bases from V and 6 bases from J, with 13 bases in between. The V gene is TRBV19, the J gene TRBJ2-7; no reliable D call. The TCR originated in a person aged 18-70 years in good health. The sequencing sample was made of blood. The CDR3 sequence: CASSTFPTGEQYF. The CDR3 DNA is TGTGCCAGTAGTACATTCCCAACGGGCGAGCAGTACTTC.